The present T cell receptor beta chain was sequenced within a study of T-cell reconstitution after alpha-beta-depleted transplantation in children. For TCRbeta, the library was prepared with unique molecular identifiers. MiXCR, applied by TCRdb to the PCR reads, yields one record per CDR3 protein. The data show approximately 83,000 distinct CDR3 sequences, with 7.5% to 9.5% seen just once and approximately 7% held by the top ten. This clonotype has just a few counts. One end of the junction is discordant with germline, which a read error may explain. Germline CDR1 is SGHVS and CDR2 is FNYEAQ. CDR3 length: 15 amino acids.

This chain uses TRBV7-6 with TRBJ2-6, with D perhaps matching TRBD1 or TRBD2 (5 bases each). This receptor was identified in a human donor who donated a stem cell graft to a child with congenital amegakaryocytic thrombocytopenia. Material: PBMCs from the stem cell graft donor, obtained from the stem cell graft. The CDR3 DNA sequence: TGTGCCAGCAGCTTAGGAGGGGCTGGGGCCAACGGCCTGACTTTC. Its translation: CASSLGGAGANGLTF.